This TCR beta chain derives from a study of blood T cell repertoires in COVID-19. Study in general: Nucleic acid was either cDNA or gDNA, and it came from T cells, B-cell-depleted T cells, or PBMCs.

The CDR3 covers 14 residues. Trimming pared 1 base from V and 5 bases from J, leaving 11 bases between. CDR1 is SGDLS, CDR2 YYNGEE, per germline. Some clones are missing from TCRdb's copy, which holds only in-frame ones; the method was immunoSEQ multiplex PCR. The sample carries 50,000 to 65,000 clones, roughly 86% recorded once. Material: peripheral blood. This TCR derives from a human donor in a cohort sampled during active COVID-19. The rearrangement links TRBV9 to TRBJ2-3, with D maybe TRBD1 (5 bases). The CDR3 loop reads CASSVQKDIDTQYF. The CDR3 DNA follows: TGTGCCAGCAGCGTACAAAAGGACATAGATACGCAGTATTTT.